One sample yielded the 17 T cell receptor beta chains listed below, sequenced in a study of PD-1 blockade in classical Hodgkin lymphoma. The sample's time point: cycle 4 day 1 (C4D1), after more than five weeks of nivolumab. In every patient, relapse followed autologous stem cell transplantation, while exposure to brentuximab vedotin differed. Only in-frame clones appear in the TCRdb table, and some are missing; sequencing was by immunoSEQ multiplex PCR. The sample records 20,000 to 25,000 clones, more than 75% being singletons. The material sequenced was peripheral blood mononuclear cells (PBMCs), taken before the fourth cycle of nivolumab. The origin of the receptors is a human donor with classical Hodgkin lymphoma.

This rearrangement joins TRBV11-3 to TRBJ1-2; D is undetermined. CDR1 and CDR2 from the germline V gene are SGHNT and YENEEA. The V end lost 0 bases, the J end lost 7 bases, and 15 bases lay between the germline ends. The CDR3 is 15 amino acids. Here the CDR3 DNA reads TGTGCCAGCAGCTTAGATTTGGTCCCGGAGGGTGGCTACACCTTC. It translates to CASSLDLVPEGGYTF. Together with reference TRBV11-3 and TRBJ1-2, the CDR3 gives the full variable domain: EAGVVQSPRYKIIEKKQPVAFWCNPISGHNTLYWYLQNLGQGPELLIRYENEEAVDDSQLPKDRFSAERLKGVDSTLKIQPAELGDSAVYLCASSLDLVPEGGYTFGSGTRLTVV.

V usage is TRBV4-1 and J usage is TRBJ1-1; D might be TRBD1 (5 bases). The CDR3 extends over 15 amino acids. V was shortened by 1 base and J by 0 bases, with 9 bases between the two germline ends. The germline CDR1 and CDR2 sequences are MGHRA and YSYEKL. CDR3 sequence: CASSQVGRLNTEAFF. In DNA, the CDR3 is TGCGCCAGCAGCCAAGTGGGACGGCTGAACACTGAAGCTTTCTTT.

A remark on this clone: A read error may account for a junction end that differs from germline. The rearrangement joins TRBV6-1 to TRBJ1-5, with unresolved D. The CDR3 runs to 15 residues. The germline CDR1 and CDR2 sequences are MNHNS and SASEGT. The chain's CDR3 is CASSGKTNSNQSQHF. For the CDR3, the DNA is TGTGCCAGCAGTGGCAAGACAAATAGCAATCAGTCCCAGCATTTT.

The CDR3: CASGQVGYTF. CDR3 DNA: TGTGCCAGTGGCCAAGTTGGCTACACCTTC. The chain uses TRBV19 and TRBJ1-2, with no clear D. Per the germline V gene, CDR1 is LNHDA and CDR2 is SQIVND (reference sequence). The CDR3 sequence is 10 residues long. The V and J ends lost 8 bases and 7 bases respectively, with 8 bases between them.

This clone was seen only a few times. The rearrangement links TRBV4-2 to TRBJ1-1; D perhaps matches TRBD1 (5 bases). The CDR3 loop spans 15 amino acids. From germline, CDR1 is LGHNA and CDR2 YNFKEQ. V was shortened by 4 bases and J by 3 bases, with 15 bases between the two germline ends. The CDR3 here is CASSPGPGMDTEAFF. CDR3 sequence (DNA): TGTGCCAGCAGCCCGGGGCCTGGTATGGACACTGAAGCTTTCTTT.

The rearrangement uses TRBV10-3 and TRBJ2-3; 9 bases are shared with TRBD1. The CDR3 consists of 15 residues. With V trimmed by 9 bases and J by 6 bases, 13 bases remained unmatched. The germline V gene has CDR1 ENHRY and CDR2 SYGVKD. The CDR3 sequence: CAMPLTGGVSDTQYF. The CDR3 DNA follows: TGTGCCATGCCATTGACAGGGGGAGTCTCGGATACGCAGTATTTT.

The genes are TRBV5-8 and TRBJ1-5, with a possible D match to TRBD1 (5 bases). This CDR3 is built from 17 residues. Trimming left V 0 bases short and J 3 bases short, with 16 bases between. The germline V gene encodes CDR1 SGHTS and CDR2 YDEGEE. The CDR3 sequence is CASSLGGWTDPNQPQHF. Here the CDR3 DNA reads TGTGCCAGCAGCTTGGGGGGGTGGACGGATCCCAATCAGCCCCAGCATTTT. Complete variable domain (other parts from reference TRBV5-8 and TRBJ1-5): EAGVTQSPTHLIKTRGQQATLRCSPISGHTSVYWYQQALGLGLQFLLWYDEGEERNRGNFPPRFSGRQFPNYSSELNVNALELEDSALYLCASSLGGWTDPNQPQHFGDGTRLSIL.

J is TRBJ2-7 and V is TRBV19; 7 bases agree with TRBD1. This CDR3 comprises 13 residues. V lost 4 bases, J lost 6 bases, and 6 bases stayed unmatched. Germline values: CDR1 LNHDA, CDR2 SQIVND (reference sequence). The CDR3: CASSSRQGGEQYF. The CDR3 coding sequence is TGTGCCAGTAGTAGCCGACAGGGCGGCGAGCAGTACTTC.

This chain links TRBV15 with TRBJ2-7; D is perhaps TRBD1 (6 bases). V lost 0 bases and J 4 bases, leaving 10 bases between the germline ends. The CDR3 loop spans 14 amino acids. Germline CDR1 LNHNV, CDR2 YYDKDF (reference sequence). The CDR3 is CATSRDQGRYEQYF. CDR3 coding DNA: TGTGCCACCAGCAGAGATCAGGGGCGTTACGAGCAGTACTTC.

This chain uses TRBV18 with TRBJ2-3, with no clear D. CDR1 and CDR2 from the germline V gene are KGHSH and LQKENI. With 6 bases removed from V and 6 bases from J, the gap between germline ends came to 7 bases. The CDR3 sequence is 11 residues long. Here the CDR3 reads CASSGRDTQYF. In DNA, the CDR3 is TGTGCCAGCTCGGGAAGGGATACGCAGTATTTT.

The J gene is TRBJ2-6, the V gene TRBV6-5; D is undetermined. Trimming took 6 bases from V and 1 from J, leaving 10 bases between them. The CDR3 consists of 15 residues. The germline V gene has CDR1 MNHEY and CDR2 SVGAGI. The chain's CDR3 is CASRYGLSGANVLTF. CDR3 nucleotides: TGTGCCAGCAGATACGGGCTTTCTGGGGCCAACGTCCTGACTTTC.

This clone was seen a single time. Other DNA sequences from this sample encode an identical CDR3 as well. This chain links TRBV19 with TRBJ2-5, with 7 nucleotides matching TRBD1. Germline trimming cut 0 bases from V and 3 bases from J; bases unmatched to any gene: 1. Germline V gives CDR1 LNHDA, CDR2 SQIVND (reference sequence). The CDR3 extends over 14 amino acids. The CDR3 here is CASSIDGTEETQYF. In DNA, the CDR3 is TGTGCCAGTAGTATAGACGGGACAGAAGAGACCCAGTACTTC.

The chain employs TRBV28 and TRBJ2-5; tentative D call: TRBD2 (6 bases). Between the trimmed V and J ends, which lost 4 bases and 3 bases, there was a span of 12 bases. The CDR3 covers 14 residues. CDR1 MDHEN and CDR2 SYDVKM come from the germline V gene. In DNA form, the CDR3 reads TGTGCCAGCAGTTCACTTAGCGGAAAAGAGACCCAGTACTTC. Its protein product is CASSSLSGKETQYF.

The V call is TRBV5-1, the J call TRBJ2-3, with 10 bases that match TRBD2. Losses at the gene ends were 6 bases for V and 4 bases for J; bases not matched to a gene: 5. The CDR3 runs 14 residues. Germline CDR1 and CDR2: SGHRS and YFSETQ. The CDR3 DNA reads TGCGCCAGCAAGGAGCGGGAGGGGGCAGATACGCAGTATTTT. This encodes CASKEREGADTQYF.

J is TRBJ2-3 and V is TRBV11-2; 7 nucleotides agree with TRBD2. Trimming removed 3 bases from V and 5 bases from J; junction bases left unmatched: 17. Per germline, CDR1 SGHAT and CDR2 FQNNGV. CDR3 length equals 18 residues. CDR3 sequence: CASSFPLGGVRGLDTQYF. In nucleotides, the CDR3 is TGTGCCAGCAGCTTCCCATTGGGGGGGGTTAGGGGCTTAGATACGCAGTATTTT.

This clone was picked up one time. The V and J genes are TRBV6-5 and TRBJ2-7; weak D call: TRBD2 (5 bases). Germline values: CDR1 MNHEY, CDR2 SVGAGI. The CDR3 extends over 12 amino acids. V was pared by 2 bases and J by 7 bases, with 9 bases between. The CDR3 bases are TGTGCCAGCAGTTACCCCGGGGATGAGCAGTACTTC. The encoded protein is CASSYPGDEQYF.

The chain joins TRBV30 to TRBJ1-5, with unresolved D. The V end was cut by 2 bases, the J end by 4 bases, with 6 bases between. CDR1 and CDR2 from the germline V gene are GTSNPN and SVGIG (reference sequence). This CDR3 is 12 amino acids long. Here the CDR3 reads CAWSPGNQPQHF. The CDR3 DNA reads TGTGCCTGGAGTCCCGGGAATCAGCCCCAGCATTTT.